One sample yielded the 27 T cell receptor beta chains listed below, sequenced in a study of T cells in localized non-small cell lung cancer. The protocol was immunoSEQ multiplex PCR, while the TCRdb copy is restricted to in-frame clones and leaves out a portion. The sample contains 5,500 to 7,500 clones, over 80% of which appear only once. The specimen comprised peripheral blood, sampled before any cancer treatment. These receptors came from a male donor older than 55 with stage I lung adenocarcinoma.

This chain connects TRBV4-2 to TRBJ1-3, with D hard to call. Germline V gene data show CDR1 as LGHNA and CDR2 as YNFKEQ. V lost 2 bases and J lost 0, with 8 bases in between. The CDR3 runs to 15 residues. CDR3 DNA sequence: TGTGCCAGCAGCCAACCCGGGTTCTCTGGAAACACCATATATTTT. It translates to CASSQPGFSGNTIYF.

The chain couples TRBV6-5 to TRBJ1-5; no firm D call. The CDR3 consists of 14 residues. Germline values: CDR1 MNHEY, CDR2 SVGAGI. The germline V and J ends were trimmed by 3 bases and 5 bases, with 11 bases remaining between them. CDR3 loop: CASSYGRYDQPQHF. The CDR3 DNA follows: TGTGCCAGCAGTTATGGCCGGTACGATCAGCCCCAGCATTTT.

This clone occurred a few times. The chain couples TRBV10-3 to TRBJ2-3; D call uncertain. The CDR3 has 17 residues. CDR1 is ENHRY and CDR2 is SYGVKD in the germline V gene. Trimming left V 6 bases short and J 4 bases short, with 23 bases between. The CDR3 DNA sequence: TGTGCCATCAGCGAGCCTCTGAGCATCTCAGGCGCAGATACGCAGTATTTT. Protein: CAISEPLSISGADTQYF.

This chain connects TRBV11-2 to TRBJ2-2; no clear D gene. Germline lookup yields CDR1 SGHAT and CDR2 FQNNGV. The CDR3 loop spans 14 amino acids. V lost 5 bases and J 0 bases, leaving 7 bases between the germline ends. The CDR3 DNA sequence: TGTGCCAGCAGCCCTCGAGCGAACACCGGGGAGCTGTTTTTT. Residues: CASSPRANTGELFF.

This clone was picked up a small number of times. The chain links TRBV5-1 to TRBJ2-5; D gene ambiguous. CDR1 is SGHRS, CDR2 YFSETQ, per germline. CDR3 length equals 16 residues. The V gene lost 1 base and the J gene lost 2 bases, with 15 bases spanning the gap. The chain's CDR3 is CASSLSDMASQETQYF. The CDR3 DNA follows: TGCGCCAGCAGCTTGAGTGACATGGCATCACAAGAGACCCAGTACTTC.

The chain carries TRBV11-2 and TRBJ1-4; D is perhaps TRBD1 (6 bases). Looked up from germline, CDR1 is SGHAT and CDR2 is FQNNGV. V lost 3 bases and J lost 0, with 11 bases in between. The CDR3 has 16 residues. CDR3: CASSFRGGATNEKLFF. As DNA, the CDR3 is TGTGCCAGCAGCTTTCGAGGGGGGGCAACTAATGAAAAACTGTTTTTT.

This clone was seen a single time. The chain has TRBV9 and TRBJ1-2; D is ambiguous. The CDR3 contains 15 residues. The V gene's germline CDR1 is SGDLS and CDR2 YYNGEE. Trimming removed 4 bases from V and 0 bases from J, with 13 bases in between. The CDR3: CASSPRAKANYGYTF. The CDR3 DNA follows: TGTGCCAGCAGCCCGCGGGCTAAAGCTAACTATGGCTACACCTTC.

The chain links TRBV19 to TRBJ1-1, with D hard to call. This CDR3 contains 13 residues. In germline, CDR1 is LNHDA, CDR2 SQIVND (reference sequence). Trimming cost V 5 bases and J 3 bases, with 10 bases left between them. The CDR3 protein is CASSGRLHTEAFF. CDR3 DNA sequence: TGTGCCAGTAGTGGACGTCTGCACACTGAAGCTTTCTTT.

This clone was counted between two and nine times. The CDR3 protein is CASSFGLAGGRTDTQYF. DNA of the CDR3: TGTGCCAGTAGTTTCGGGCTAGCGGGGGGGAGGACAGATACGCAGTATTTT. This chain links TRBV19 with TRBJ2-3; TRBD2 matches at 12 bases. Trimming took 5 bases from V and 3 from J; bases not matched to a gene: 9. Germline CDR1 is LNHDA and CDR2 is SQIVND (reference sequence). The CDR3 covers 17 residues.

The V call is TRBV4-2, the J call TRBJ1-2; TRBD1 aligns across 7 bases. This CDR3 has 15 residues. The V segment lost 0 bases and the J segment 8 bases; nucleotides outside the gene matches: 9. Germline V gene lookup returns CDR1 LGHNA and CDR2 YNFKEQ. The CDR3 here is CASSQEVGQDRGYTF. In nucleotides, the CDR3 is TGTGCCAGCAGCCAAGAGGTCGGACAGGATAGGGGCTACACCTTC.

This rearrangement joins TRBV5-4 to TRBJ2-1; D tentatively reads TRBD1 or TRBD2 (6 bases each). The CDR3 extends over 14 amino acids. Germline V gene data show CDR1 as SGHNT and CDR2 as YYREEE (reference sequence). With 1 base removed from V and 7 bases from J, the gap between germline ends came to 12 bases. This CDR3 reads CASSLKGGGNEQFF. The CDR3 DNA reads as TGTGCCAGCAGCTTGAAGGGGGGAGGTAATGAGCAGTTCTTC.

The chain is built from TRBV4-2 and TRBJ2-7, with 7 nucleotides matching TRBD1. J was trimmed by 4 bases and V by 4 bases; bases with no gene match: 10. Germline CDR1 is LGHNA and CDR2 is YNFKEQ. The CDR3 spans 15 residues. The CDR3 nucleotides are TGTGCCAGCAGCCGAGACTGGACAGGATCATACGAGCAGTACTTC. This encodes CASSRDWTGSYEQYF.

This chain joins TRBV7-9 and TRBJ2-3, with TRBD2 matching 8 bases. Germline assignment: CDR1 SEHNR and CDR2 FQNEAQ (reference sequence). The CDR3 length is 15 residues. V lost 5 bases and J lost 1; bases outside the gene matches: 5. CDR3 sequence: CASSRTGGGTDTQYF. CDR3 nucleotide sequence: TGTGCCAGCAGCCGGACGGGGGGGGGCACAGATACGCAGTATTTT.

V gene TRBV2 combines with J gene TRBJ1-2; TRBD1 matches 9 bases. J gave up 0 bases and V 7 bases, and 6 bases lay outside the gene matches. The CDR3 totals 15 residues. Germline CDR1 and CDR2: SNHLY and FYNNEI. Written as DNA, the CDR3 is TGTGCCAGCAACCCGGGACAGGGCGCTAACTATGGCTACACCTTC. Amino acids: CASNPGQGANYGYTF.

The chain couples TRBV4-1 to TRBJ2-7; no clear D gene. Per germline, CDR1 MGHRA and CDR2 YSYEKL. The CDR3 length is 12 residues. With 6 bases removed from V and 0 bases from J, the gap between germline ends came to 6 bases. CDR3 DNA sequence: TGCGCCAGCAGAATGGACTCCTACGAGCAGTACTTC. Translating gives CASRMDSYEQYF.

V gene TRBV5-5 combines with J gene TRBJ2-3; 13 nucleotides line up with TRBD2. Trimming took 4 bases from V and 1 from J; bases not matched to a gene: 9. Looked up from germline, CDR1 is SGHKS and CDR2 is YYEKEE (reference sequence). The CDR3 has 18 residues. DNA of the CDR3: TGTGCCAGCAGCCTGATCCCCGGGACTAGCGGGGGCACAGATACGCAGTATTTT. This codes for CASSLIPGTSGGTDTQYF.

V and J are TRBV7-6 and TRBJ1-3; the D gene is possibly TRBD1 (6 bases). Per germline, CDR1 SGHVS and CDR2 FNYEAQ. V was clipped by 2 bases and J by 0 bases, with 8 bases between them. This CDR3 has 15 residues. CDR3 in DNA: TGTGCCAGCAGCTTATCAGGGGTCTCTGGAAACACCATATATTTT. Protein sequence: CASSLSGVSGNTIYF. The full variable domain, rest sourced from reference TRBV7-6 and TRBJ1-3, is GAGVSQSPRYKVTKRGQDVALRCDPISGHVSLYWYRQALGQGPEFLTYFNYEAQQDKSGLPNDRFSAERPEGSISTLTIQRTEQRDSAMYRCASSLSGVSGNTIYFGEGSWLTVV.

This clone was detected only once. The chain is built from TRBV30 and TRBJ2-7; TRBD1 matches at 9 bases. Trimming removed 6 bases from V and 2 bases from J; junction bases left unmatched: 14. This CDR3 has 16 residues. CDR1 GTSNPN and CDR2 SVGIG come from the germline V gene (reference sequence). This CDR3 is CACGGQGTLPTYEQYF. The CDR3 region has the DNA TGTGCCTGCGGAGGACAGGGGACACTCCCAACCTACGAGCAGTACTTC.

This CDR3 is CARDSINEQFF. The CDR3 coding sequence is TGTGCCAGAGACTCGATCAATGAGCAGTTCTTC. The chain carries TRBV2 and TRBJ2-1; D is uncertain. Trimming removed 9 bases from V and 6 bases from J, with 9 bases in between. There are 11 residues in the CDR3. Germline V gene data show CDR1 as SNHLY and CDR2 as FYNNEI.

The V call is TRBV7-9, the J call TRBJ1-6; TRBD1 matches 10 bases. The CDR3 length is 17 residues. V was clipped by 4 bases and J by 5 bases; unmatched bases: 8. Germline V gives CDR1 SEHNR, CDR2 FQNEAQ (reference sequence). The CDR3 sequence is CASSSETGTGDNSPLHF. Here the CDR3 DNA reads TGTGCCAGCAGCTCCGAAACGGGGACAGGGGATAATTCACCCCTCCACTTT.

The chain recombines TRBV21-1 with TRBJ2-7; TRBD1, the table's D call, lacks a check against the DNA. TRBV21-1 is designated a pseudogene. The CDR3 extends over 14 amino acids. The CDR3 DNA sequence: TGTGCCAGCAGGACAACAGGGGTCTCCTACGAGCAGTACGTC. It is translated as CASRTTGVSYEQYV.

The J gene is TRBJ2-5, the V gene TRBV5-1; 8 bases match TRBD1. CDR3 length equals 15 residues. V shed 4 bases, J shed 5 bases, and the junction held 10 bases outside the gene matches. Germline V gives CDR1 SGHRS, CDR2 YFSETQ. CDR3 residues: CASSPSLTGAETQYF. The DNA for the CDR3 is TGCGCCAGCAGCCCCTCTCTGACAGGGGCTGAGACCCAGTACTTC.

The chain combines TRBV4-1 with TRBJ2-1, with 14 nucleotides matching TRBD2. The CDR3 length is 17 residues. Germline V gives CDR1 MGHRA, CDR2 YSYEKL. Trimming cost V 4 bases and J 0 bases; bases outside gene matches: 2. For the CDR3, the DNA is TGCGCCAGCAGCCTCGGGACTAGCGGGGGCTCCTACAATGAGCAGTTCTTC. Translation: CASSLGTSGGSYNEQFF.

The chain joins TRBV2 to TRBJ2-1; TRBD2 might be the D (6 bases). Trimming pared 6 bases from V and 10 bases from J, leaving 13 bases between. The CDR3 consists of 12 residues. Germline values: CDR1 SNHLY, CDR2 FYNNEI. CDR3 nucleotide sequence: TGTGCCAGCAGGGACCCCCTAGCGGAGCAGTTCTTC. It translates to CASRDPLAEQFF. The full variable domain, rest sourced from reference TRBV2 and TRBJ2-1, is EPEVTQTPSHQVTQMGQEVILRCVPISNHLYFYWYRQILGQKVEFLVSFYNNEISEKSEIFDDQFSVERPDGSNFTLKIRSTKLEDSAMYFCASRDPLAEQFFGPGTRLTVL.

The rearrangement joins TRBV12-2 to TRBJ2-3. TRBV12-2 is marked as a pseudogene. This CDR3 spans 14 amino acids. CDR3 region: CASRSRPYTDTQYF. The CDR3 nucleotides read TGTGCAAGTCGATCCAGACCCTACACAGATACGCAGTATTTT.

Of note for this clone: The identical CDR3 is also encoded by other nucleotide sequences in the sample. The CDR3 sequence: CASSIVGTANQPQHF. In DNA form, the CDR3 reads TGTGCCAGTAGTATAGTGGGAACAGCTAATCAGCCCCAGCATTTT. The chain joins TRBV19 to TRBJ1-5, with D unresolved. Per germline, CDR1 LNHDA and CDR2 SQIVND (reference sequence). Trimming removed 1 base at V and 4 bases at J, with 11 bases between. CDR3 length: 15 residues.

The rearrangement joins TRBV10-3 to TRBJ1-3; D not certain. The CDR3 spans 16 residues. Trimming stripped 2 bases from V and 0 bases from J, with 11 bases between. Germline values: CDR1 ENHRY, CDR2 SYGVKD. Written as DNA, the CDR3 is TGTGCCATCAGTGAGCTAGAACCAATCTCTGGAAACACCATATATTTT. This codes for CAISELEPISGNTIYF.